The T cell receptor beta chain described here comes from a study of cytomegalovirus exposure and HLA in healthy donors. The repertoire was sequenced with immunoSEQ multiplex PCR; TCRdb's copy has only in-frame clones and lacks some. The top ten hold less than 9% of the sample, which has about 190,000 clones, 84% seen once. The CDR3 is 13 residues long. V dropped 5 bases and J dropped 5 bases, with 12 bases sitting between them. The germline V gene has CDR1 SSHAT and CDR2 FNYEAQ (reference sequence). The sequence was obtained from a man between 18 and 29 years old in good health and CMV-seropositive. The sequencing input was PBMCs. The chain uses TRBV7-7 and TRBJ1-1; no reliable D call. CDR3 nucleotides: TGTGCCAGCAGCGCCACGGTCGCGACTGAAGCTTTCTTT. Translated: CASSATVATEAFF.